This T cell receptor (beta chain) was profiled in a study of T cell repertoires in cytomegalovirus infection. Study details: Based on public TCR beta signatures, there were indications of CMV infection and of a matching HLA type. Notes on the study in general: Clonotype analysis showed dominance of the ex vivo response by HLA-C-restricted CMV-specific TCR beta clonotypes.

Germline-derived CDR1 and CDR2 are LGHDT and YNNKEL (reference sequence). V gave up 5 bases and J gave up 3 bases; unmatched junction bases: 10. CDR3 length equals 15 residues. This clonotype was seen a few times. Its specificity is not known. From the reads, TCRdb called clonotypes with MiXCR, one entry per CDR3 protein. This table holds about 180,000 distinct CDR3 sequences, around 14% found once. The genes are TRBV3-1 and TRBJ2-7; 7 positions agree with TRBD1. This receptor was identified in a human donor in good health (CMV status not recorded). Some clones in this sample may be carry-over from other donors' samples. The specimen sequenced was PBMCs. CDR3 in amino acids: CASSTRQGNSYEQYF. The CDR3 bases are TGTGCCAGCAGCACCCGACAGGGTAACAGCTACGAGCAGTACTTC.